This TCR beta chain was recovered during a study of shared clonotypes between healthy human individuals. Study-wide findings and caveats: Of the naive CD4 clonotypes, about 5% were shared across several donors. It was the non-shared clonotypes that had lower generation probabilities than clonotypes shared by all four donors. Although depth was large, rarefaction showed that sequencing of the sorted subsets was incomplete.

Every donor was a Caucasian adult from Nashville, Tennessee. Worth noting for this clone: The antigen remains undetermined.

Measured with immunoSEQ multiplex PCR; TCRdb has only the in-frame clones, and not every one. This table has under 2,500,000 clones, under 97% appearing once. This receptor was obtained from a man between 18 and 35 years old in good health. The sample was naive CD4+ T cells sorted from blood. Subset of the sample: CD45RA+ positively selected.

CDR3 sequence reads: CASSMTGTPGYEQYF. In DNA, the CDR3 is TGTGCCAGCTCAATGACAGGAACCCCTGGCTACGAGCAGTACTTC. This sequence joins TRBV11-2 and TRBJ2-7, with a tentative D call TRBD1 (6 bases). This CDR3 contains 15 residues. The V end lost 8 bases, the J end lost 3 bases, and 20 bases lay between the germline ends. CDR1 is SGHAT and CDR2 is FQNNGV in the germline V gene.